This TCR beta chain was recorded in a study of blood T cell repertoires in COVID-19 (dated by TCRdb to the early 2020s). Regarding the complete study: The collaborator samples originated in the United States, Italy and Spain and spanned the acute and convalescent phases of COVID-19. The material from the prospective study consisted of cDNA or gDNA derived from T cells, B-cell-depleted T cells, or PBMCs. The dataset comprised deeply sampled blood TCRbeta repertoires from subjects exposed to, actively infected with, or recovered from COVID-19. A freely available public database, intended as a resource for researchers studying the immune response to SARS-CoV-2, is where the repertoires were released. Samples came from the ongoing ImmuneRACE study (first 160 participants) plus 1,254 subjects from 6 global collaborators. Sample metadata almost always included a de-identified subject ID, COVID-19 status, age in years and sex. Where available, HLA class I and class II types were obtained from metadata supplied by the sample provider rather than from assay-based typing.

TCRbeta CDR3 regions were amplified from genomic DNA using the immunoSEQ Assay, a bias-controlled multiplex PCR. Turning to the authors' computational methods: The number of nucleated cells in each sample was estimated from the amplification of reference gene primers within the assay. To quantify the absolute abundance of each unique TCRbeta CDR3 rearrangement, sequence reads were collapsed and filtered. For each sample, productive Simpson clonality was calculated as the square root of Simpson's diversity index over productive rearrangements. TCRdb holds this immuneACCESS table with in-frame rearrangements only. Some clones are missing; in checked studies, unresolved V genes explain under half, and the rest has no known cause. V, J and clone size are taken as reported in that table, and D and trimming were inferred from the DNA itself. A total of about 270,000 clones appear in this sample, 70% to 90% of them only once. The ten most abundant clones make up over 4% of the sample.

As regards this clone: Its antigen is currently not known. Base qualities were left out, and no much larger clone turns up one base away.

Summary of the overall study and its limitations: The amount of clinical and demographic metadata varied by source and participant and was provided uncurated.

The germline V and J ends show losses of 0 bases and 7 bases respectively, and no gene match explains 4 bases of the junction. The CDR3 runs 15 amino acids, cysteine and phenylalanine included. CDR3 DNA only is kept here, 45 bases in frame from base 1. CDR1 is given as SEHNR and CDR2 as FQNEAQ, both from the germline V gene (reference sequence). Enrolling through a virtual design, the prospective study's participants ranged in age from roughly 18 to 90 years and lived across roughly 23 United States geographic areas. To assign participants to cohorts, the prospective study relied on clinical history that participants themselves reported in a screening survey and a study questionnaire. Each participant in the prospective study had whole blood, serum and a nasopharyngeal or oropharyngeal swab collected by mobile phlebotomists. Prospective study participants could optionally give additional blood draws and questionnaires over an approximately two-month period. Prospective study blood samples were shipped either frozen or at room temperature before DNA extraction.

The rearranged chain carries TRBV7-9 and TRBJ2-1; 9 bases in the junction line up with TRBD2. This sequence originates from a woman aged 30 to 39 with acute COVID-19. The sample consisted of PBMCs or T cells enriched from blood (not recorded which). This receptor carries the CDR3 CASSLAGTSSNEQFF. The nucleotide sequence reads TGTGCCAGCAGCTTAGCCGGGACTAGCAGTAATGAGCAGTTCTTC.